This TCR beta chain was sequenced during a study of identical twins. Findings and limits, study-wide: Reduced insertions were recorded for abundant cord blood beta clonotypes, with no such pattern in memory repertoires. A partial confounding effect on zero-insertion analyses could come from invariant MAIT and iNKT cells.

This clonotype has a count of ten or more. What it binds is unknown. Trimming stripped 0 bases from V and 5 bases from J, with 8 bases between. The germline CDR1 and CDR2 sequences are SEHNR and FQNEAQ (reference sequence). This CDR3 has 13 residues. Unique molecular identifiers were present on cDNA, and template switching added a universal primer site. A single record per CDR3 protein comes from TCRdb applying MiXCR to the 5' RACE reads. The sample has a few hundred thousand distinct CDR3 sequences, around 6.5% seen once. This sample also appeared in a second study, on T cells expressing NK-cell markers. That paper states: There were seven HCMV-seropositive donors and one seronegative donor among the eight sequenced.

The clonotype comes from a woman aged 18-35 years in good health. Sequencing was carried out using CD8+ T cells sorted from blood. The chain employs TRBV7-9 and TRBJ2-7, with D possibly being TRBD1 or TRBD2 (5 bases each). The CDR3 DNA follows: TGTGCCAGCAGCTTAGCCCGGGGCAACGAGCAGTACTTC. Its protein product is CASSLARGNEQYF.